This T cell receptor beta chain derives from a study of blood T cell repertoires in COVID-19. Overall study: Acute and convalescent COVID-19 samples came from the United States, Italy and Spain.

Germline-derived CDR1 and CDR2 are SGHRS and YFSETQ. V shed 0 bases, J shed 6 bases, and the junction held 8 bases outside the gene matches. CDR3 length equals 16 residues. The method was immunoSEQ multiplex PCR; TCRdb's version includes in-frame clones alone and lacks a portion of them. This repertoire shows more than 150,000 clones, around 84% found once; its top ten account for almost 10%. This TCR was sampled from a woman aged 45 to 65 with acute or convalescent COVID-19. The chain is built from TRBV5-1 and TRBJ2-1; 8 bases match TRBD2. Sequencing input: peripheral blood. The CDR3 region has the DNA TGCGCCAGCAGCTTGGAGGGGACTAGGGGAACCAATGAGCAGTTCTTC. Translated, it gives CASSLEGTRGTNEQFF. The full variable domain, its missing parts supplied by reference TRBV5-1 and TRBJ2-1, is KAGVTQTPRYLIKTRGQQVTLSCSPISGHRSVSWYQQTPGQGLQFLFEYFSETQRNKGNFPGRFSGRQFSNSRSEMNVSTLELGDSALYLCASSLEGTRGTNEQFFGPGTRLTVL.